This T cell receptor (beta chain) is from a study of vaccination and CD4 T cells after COVID-19. About the study: It was a median around 93 days after diagnosis, with a range of 35 to 161, that post-COVID samples were drawn. Cultures serving as controls received a peptide pool (CEFX or HIV-1 Nef) or no peptide.

The study sequenced cultured CD4+ T cell DNA using the Oncomine TCR Beta short-read assay. TCRdb re-analysed the PCR reads in MiXCR, keeping a single row per CDR3 protein. Of 20,000 or so distinct CDR3 sequences listed, 56% are singletons. Concerning this clonotype itself: No antigen is known for it.

The treatment was: approximately 9-day PBMC culture with coronavirus spike peptide pools or control peptides (ViraFEST assay). After expanding antigen-specific T cells with peptide pools, ViraFEST sequenced their TCRs. Between the trimmed V and J ends, which lost 1 base and 8 bases, there was a span of 12 bases. There are 14 residues in the CDR3. From germline, CDR1 is SGHRS and CDR2 YFSETQ. The sample was CD4+ T cells from blood, cultured in vitro. The source of this sequence is a human donor who had recovered from COVID-19. The chain is built from TRBV5-1 and TRBJ2-2; no reliable D call. This chain's CDR3 is CASSLLPGEGELFF. CDR3 DNA: TGCGCCAGCAGCTTGCTCCCAGGTGAAGGGGAGCTGTTTTTT. Full variable domain (missing parts from reference TRBV5-1 and TRBJ2-2): KAGVTQTPRYLIKTRGQQVTLSCSPISGHRSVSWYQQTPGQGLQFLFEYFSETQRNKGNFPGRFSGRQFSNSRSEMNVSTLELGDSALYLCASSLLPGEGELFFGEGSRLTVL.